This TCR beta chain is drawn from a study of blood T cell repertoires in COVID-19. At the level of the study: Whether acute or convalescent, the COVID-19 samples came from the United States, Italy and Spain. T cells, B-cell-depleted T cells, or PBMCs supplied cDNA or gDNA.

Methods used by the authors: Reference gene primer amplification yielded estimated nucleated cell counts. Measured with immunoSEQ multiplex PCR; TCRdb has only the in-frame clones, and not every one. The V and J calls and clone size come from that table; D and trimming were worked out from the DNA. The table includes 95,000 to 150,000 clones, 70% to 85% detected once. This CDR3 comprises 13 residues. With V trimmed by 7 bases and J by 5 bases, 10 bases remained unmatched. The germline gives CDR1 SQVTM, CDR2 ANQGSEA. The chain recombines TRBV29-1 with TRBJ1-1; 7 bases agree with TRBD1. This clonotype was sampled from a woman aged 65 to 85 with acute or convalescent COVID-19. The sample was peripheral blood. CDR3 amino acids: CSAPTGRGTEAFF. The CDR3 DNA reads TGCAGCGCACCGACAGGGAGAGGGACTGAAGCTTTCTTT.